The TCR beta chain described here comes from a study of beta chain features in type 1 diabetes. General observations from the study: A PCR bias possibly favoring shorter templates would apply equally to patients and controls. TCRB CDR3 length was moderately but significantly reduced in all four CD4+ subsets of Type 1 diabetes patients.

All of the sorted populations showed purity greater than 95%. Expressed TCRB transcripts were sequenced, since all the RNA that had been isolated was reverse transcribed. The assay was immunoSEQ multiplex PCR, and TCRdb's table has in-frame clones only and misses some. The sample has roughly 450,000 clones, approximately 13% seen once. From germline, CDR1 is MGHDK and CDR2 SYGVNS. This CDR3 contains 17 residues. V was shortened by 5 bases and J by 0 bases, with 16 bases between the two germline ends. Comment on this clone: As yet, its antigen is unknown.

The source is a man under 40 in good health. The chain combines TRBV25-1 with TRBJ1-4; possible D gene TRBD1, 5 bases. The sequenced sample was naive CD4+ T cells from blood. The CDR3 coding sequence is TGTGCCAGCAGTCCGATCGGGGGATCCCCAACTAATGAAAAACTGTTTTTT. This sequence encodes CASSPIGGSPTNEKLFF.